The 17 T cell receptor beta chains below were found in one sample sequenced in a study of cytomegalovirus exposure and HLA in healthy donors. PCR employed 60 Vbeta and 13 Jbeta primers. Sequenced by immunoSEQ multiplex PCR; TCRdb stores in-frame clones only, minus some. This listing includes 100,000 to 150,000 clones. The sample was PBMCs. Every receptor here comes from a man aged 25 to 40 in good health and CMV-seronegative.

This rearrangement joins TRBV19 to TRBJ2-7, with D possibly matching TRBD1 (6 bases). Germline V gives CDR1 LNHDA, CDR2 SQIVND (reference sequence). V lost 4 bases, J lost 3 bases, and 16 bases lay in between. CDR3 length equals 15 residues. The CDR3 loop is CASSTPDSPYYEQYF. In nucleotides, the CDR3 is TGTGCCAGTAGTACACCGGACAGCCCCTACTACGAGCAGTACTTC.

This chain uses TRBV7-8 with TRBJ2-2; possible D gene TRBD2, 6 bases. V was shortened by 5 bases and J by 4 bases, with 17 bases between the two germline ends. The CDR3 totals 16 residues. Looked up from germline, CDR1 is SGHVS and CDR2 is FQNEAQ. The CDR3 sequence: CASSPFWAEGTGELFF. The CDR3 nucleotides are TGTGCCAGCAGCCCATTCTGGGCGGAGGGCACCGGGGAGCTGTTTTTT.

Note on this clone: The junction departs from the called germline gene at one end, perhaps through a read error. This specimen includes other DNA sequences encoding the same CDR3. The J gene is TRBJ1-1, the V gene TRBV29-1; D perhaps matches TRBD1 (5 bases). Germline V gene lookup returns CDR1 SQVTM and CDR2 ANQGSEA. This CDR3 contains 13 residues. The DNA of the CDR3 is TGCAGCGTTGAGGGGGGGTTGCACACTGAGGCTTTCTTT. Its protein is CSVEGGLHTEAFF. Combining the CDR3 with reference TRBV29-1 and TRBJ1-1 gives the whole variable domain SAVISQKPSRDICQRGTSLTIQCQVDSQVTMMFWYRQQPGQSLTLIATANQGSEATYESGFVIDKFPISRPNLTFSTLTVSNMSPEDSSIYLCSVEGGLHTEAFFGQGTRLTVV.

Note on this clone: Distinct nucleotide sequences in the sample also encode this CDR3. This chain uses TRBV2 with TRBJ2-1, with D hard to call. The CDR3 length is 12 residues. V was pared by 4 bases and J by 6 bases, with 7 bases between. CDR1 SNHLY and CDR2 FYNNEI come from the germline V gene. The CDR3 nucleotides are TGTGCCAGCAGTGGACTGTTCAATGAGCAGTTCTTC. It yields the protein CASSGLFNEQFF.

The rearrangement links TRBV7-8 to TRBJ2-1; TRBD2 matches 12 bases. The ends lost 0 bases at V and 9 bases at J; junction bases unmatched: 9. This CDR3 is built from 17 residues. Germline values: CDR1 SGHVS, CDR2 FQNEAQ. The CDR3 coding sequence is TGTGCCAGCAGCTTAGCGGTAGCTAGCGGGAGGGCCGGTGAGCAGTTCTTC. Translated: CASSLAVASGRAGEQFF.

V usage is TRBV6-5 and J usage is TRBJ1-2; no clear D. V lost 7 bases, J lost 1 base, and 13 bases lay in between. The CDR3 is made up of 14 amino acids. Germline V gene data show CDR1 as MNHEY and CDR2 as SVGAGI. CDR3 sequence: CASTPLGVNYGYTF. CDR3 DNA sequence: TGTGCCAGCACCCCTCTCGGAGTTAACTATGGCTACACCTTC.

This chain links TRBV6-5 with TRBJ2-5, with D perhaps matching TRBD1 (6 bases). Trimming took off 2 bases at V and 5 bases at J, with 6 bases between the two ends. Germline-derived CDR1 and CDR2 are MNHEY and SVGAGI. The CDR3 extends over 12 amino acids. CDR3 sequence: CASSYQGETQYF. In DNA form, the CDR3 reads TGTGCCAGCAGTTACCAGGGGGAGACCCAGTACTTC.

The CDR3 DNA sequence: TGTGCCAGCAGCACCCGACAGGTCCACGAGCAGTACTTC. Its translation: CASSTRQVHEQYF. The V gene is TRBV11-2, the J gene TRBJ2-7; tentative D call: TRBD1 (6 bases). Germline loops: CDR1 SGHAT, CDR2 FQNNGV. There are 13 residues in the CDR3. Trimming removed 5 bases at V and 5 bases at J, with 13 bases between.

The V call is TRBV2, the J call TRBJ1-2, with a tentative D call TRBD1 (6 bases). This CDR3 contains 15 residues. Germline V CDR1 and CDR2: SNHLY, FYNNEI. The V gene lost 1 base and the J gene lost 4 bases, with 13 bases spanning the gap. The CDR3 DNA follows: TGTGCCAGCAGTGAAGACCCAGGGGCCCGCTATGGCTACACCTTC. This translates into CASSEDPGARYGYTF.

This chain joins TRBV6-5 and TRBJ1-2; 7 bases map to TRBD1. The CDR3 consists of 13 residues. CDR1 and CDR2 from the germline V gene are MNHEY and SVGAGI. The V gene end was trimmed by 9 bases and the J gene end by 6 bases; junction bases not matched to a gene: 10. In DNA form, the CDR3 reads TGTGCCAGTGGGGACGTGCAGGGGGATGGCTACACCTTC. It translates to CASGDVQGDGYTF.

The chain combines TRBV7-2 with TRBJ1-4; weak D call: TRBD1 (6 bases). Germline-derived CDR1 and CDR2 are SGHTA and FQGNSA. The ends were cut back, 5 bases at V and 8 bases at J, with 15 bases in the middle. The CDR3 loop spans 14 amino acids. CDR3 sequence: CASSEGGAEEKLFF. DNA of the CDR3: TGTGCCAGCAGCGAGGGGGGGGCGGAAGAAAAACTGTTTTTT.

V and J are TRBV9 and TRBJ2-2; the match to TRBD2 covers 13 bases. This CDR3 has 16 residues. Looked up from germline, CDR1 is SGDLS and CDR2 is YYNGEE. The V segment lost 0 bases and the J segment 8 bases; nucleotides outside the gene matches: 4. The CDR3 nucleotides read TGTGCCAGCAGCGTAGGACTAGCGGGAGGTGAGGGGGAGCTGTTTTTT. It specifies CASSVGLAGGEGELFF.

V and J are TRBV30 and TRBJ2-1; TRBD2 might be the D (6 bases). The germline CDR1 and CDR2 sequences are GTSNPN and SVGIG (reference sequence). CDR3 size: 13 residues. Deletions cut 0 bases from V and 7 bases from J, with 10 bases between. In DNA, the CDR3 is TGTGCCTGGAGTGTACTCGCGGGAAATGAGCAGTTCTTC. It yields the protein CAWSVLAGNEQFF.

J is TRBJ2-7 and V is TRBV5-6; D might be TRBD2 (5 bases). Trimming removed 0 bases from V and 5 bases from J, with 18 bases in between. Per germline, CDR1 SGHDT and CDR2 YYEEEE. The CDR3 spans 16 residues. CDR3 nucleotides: TGTGCCAGCAGCTTGGCCGGACTGGGTATCGCAGACGAGCAGTACTTC. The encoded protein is CASSLAGLGIADEQYF.

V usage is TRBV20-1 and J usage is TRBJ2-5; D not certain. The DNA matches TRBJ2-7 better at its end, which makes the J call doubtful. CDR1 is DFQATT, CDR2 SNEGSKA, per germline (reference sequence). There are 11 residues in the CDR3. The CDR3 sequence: CSARESYEQYF. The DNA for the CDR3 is TGCAGTGCTAGAGAGAGCTACGAGCAGTACTTC.

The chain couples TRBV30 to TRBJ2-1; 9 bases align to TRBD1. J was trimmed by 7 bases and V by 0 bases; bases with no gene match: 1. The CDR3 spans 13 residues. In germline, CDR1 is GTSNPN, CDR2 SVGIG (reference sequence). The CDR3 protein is CAWSVDRGNEQFF. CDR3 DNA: TGTGCCTGGAGTGTAGACAGGGGGAATGAGCAGTTCTTC.

Written as DNA, the CDR3 is TGTGCCAGTAGCGTTTTCGGTTCACCCCTCCACTTT. This gives the protein CASSVFGSPLHF. This chain uses TRBV19 with TRBJ1-6; unclear D gene. CDR1 is LNHDA, CDR2 SQIVND, per germline (reference sequence). Trimming removed 6 bases from V and 9 bases from J, with 9 bases in between. This CDR3 region has 12 residues.